One TCR beta chain is described in this entry. This CDR3 has 15 amino acids. Per the germline V gene, CDR1 is LNHDA and CDR2 is SQIVND (reference sequence). V was pared by 3 bases and J by 3 bases, with 11 bases between. Treg sorting used a CD4+CD25+CD127-/low gate. Constant-region reverse primers amplified full-length variable regions, followed by semi-nested Nested Universal Primer A PCR. TCRdb recomputed calls from the 5' RACE reads with MiXCR, one row per CDR3 protein. The sample lists 30,000 or so distinct CDR3 sequences; roughly 27% were seen once. The clonotype comes from a female donor with breast cancer. This chain joins TRBV19 and TRBJ2-2, with D possibly being TRBD1 (5 bases). Sequencing used tumor-infiltrating Tregs sorted from the breast tumor. The CDR3 protein is CASSMSRQYTGELFF. In DNA, the CDR3 is TGTGCCAGTAGTATGTCGAGACAGTACACCGGGGAGCTGTTTTTT.